These 21 T cell receptor beta chains were all obtained from the same sample, sequenced in a study of CD8+CD57+ T cells in acquired aplastic anemia. Sequencing was done on patients that had shown CD8+CD57+ cell expansion by flow cytometry. TCR beta VDJ and CDR3 were profiled, and genomic DNA was the template. TCRdb ran MiXCR on the reads and lists one entry per CDR3 protein. The data show around 160,000 distinct CDR3 sequences, more than 45% seen once. Sequencing was carried out using sorted CD4+, CD8+, or CD8+CD57+ T cells (not recorded which) from PBMCs. These receptors came from a human donor with aplastic anemia.

This clonotype showed up many times. The chain links TRBV6-5 to TRBJ2-7; TRBD1 aligns across 8 bases. Germline V gene data show CDR1 as MNHEY and CDR2 as SVGAGI. The CDR3 runs 16 residues. V gave up 0 bases and J gave up 5 bases; unmatched junction bases: 9. Written as DNA, the CDR3 is TGTGCCAGCAGTTACTCGAGGTGGGGCAGGGGGCACGAGCAGTACTTC. The encoded protein is CASSYSRWGRGHEQYF.

This clonotype has only one observation. The rearrangement links TRBV5-1 to TRBJ2-2; D possibly corresponds to TRBD2 (6 bases). There are 14 residues in the CDR3. The V gene's germline CDR1 is SGHRS and CDR2 YFSETQ. Trimming removed 6 bases at V and 7 bases at J, with 16 bases between. The CDR3 region is CASNYDGGGGELFF. For the CDR3, the DNA is TGCGCCAGCAATTATGACGGGGGAGGCGGGGAGCTGTTTTTT.

V is TRBV15 and J is TRBJ2-1; D is uncertain. From germline, CDR1 is LNHNV and CDR2 YYDKDF (reference sequence). The CDR3 extends over 14 amino acids. Trimming removed 6 bases from V and 8 bases from J, with 17 bases in between. The CDR3 sequence: CATRITAPRDEQFF. The CDR3, as DNA: TGTGCCACCAGGATCACAGCCCCCCGGGATGAGCAGTTCTTC.

The V and J genes are TRBV6-4 and TRBJ1-1; D unresolved. From germline, CDR1 is MRHNA and CDR2 SNTAGT. CDR3 length: 14 residues. Trimming took off 5 bases at V and 5 bases at J, with 15 bases between the two ends. CDR3 in DNA: TGTGCCAGCAGTCCCTCGGGCGAGGAGACTGAAGCTTTCTTT. Its translation is CASSPSGEETEAFF.

V usage is TRBV29-1 and J usage is TRBJ2-7; the D gene could be TRBD1 or TRBD2 (5 bases each). The CDR3 is made up of 13 amino acids. In germline, CDR1 is SQVTM, CDR2 ANQGSEA. Trimming shortened V by 6 bases and J by 2 bases, and 14 bases separated the two germline ends. CDR3 DNA: TGCAGCGTCCGGGGCCGGACCGCCTACGAGCAGTACTTC. It specifies CSVRGRTAYEQYF.

In its sample, this clonotype was seen many times. The chain links TRBV29-1 to TRBJ2-5; either TRBD1 or TRBD2 may fit D (5 bases each). The CDR3 covers 13 residues. Deletions cut 4 bases from V and 2 bases from J, with 11 bases between. The germline V gene encodes CDR1 SQVTM and CDR2 ANQGSEA. The CDR3 region is CSVAGTKQETQYF. The DNA of the CDR3 is TGCAGCGTTGCCGGGACCAAACAAGAGACCCAGTACTTC.

This clonotype was observed once. The J gene is TRBJ1-2, the V gene TRBV19; unclear D gene. V lost 6 bases and J lost 1, with 9 bases in between. Germline-derived CDR1 and CDR2 are LNHDA and SQIVND (reference sequence). The CDR3 sequence is 13 residues long. The CDR3 DNA sequence: TGTGCCAGTAGACGGAGATTTAACTATGGCTACACCTTC. Amino acid sequence: CASRRRFNYGYTF. The whole variable domain, remainder taken from reference TRBV19 and TRBJ1-2, is DGGITQSPKYLFRKEGQNVTLSCEQNLNHDAMYWYRQDPGQGLRLIYYSQIVNDFQKGDIAEGYSVSREKKESFPLTVTSAQKNPTAFYLCASRRRFNYGYTFGSGTRLTVV.

A note on this clonotype: Relative to the germline gene, one junction end is altered; a read error may explain this. The V and J genes are TRBV9 and TRBJ1-5; 9 positions agree with TRBD1. The germline CDR1 and CDR2 sequences are SGDLS and YYNGEE. The CDR3 sequence is 18 residues long. The CDR3 nucleotides read TGTGCCAGCTCACGGGCGGGACAGGGTACCTCTAGCAATCAGCCTCAGCATTTT. Amino acids: CASSRAGQGTSSNQPQHF.

This rearrangement joins TRBV9 to TRBJ1-1; D gene unclear. The germline gives CDR1 SGDLS, CDR2 YYNGEE. The length of the CDR3 is 14 residues. V lost 6 bases and J 8 bases, leaving 20 bases between the germline ends. The CDR3 protein is CASTEIRDMEEAFF. The DNA for the CDR3 is TGTGCCAGCACCGAGATCCGCGACATGGAAGAAGCTTTCTTT.

This clonotype appeared many times. This chain uses TRBV19 with TRBJ1-5; no clear D. The CDR3 contains 14 residues. Trimming stripped 6 bases from V and 3 bases from J, with 12 bases between. Germline V CDR1 and CDR2: LNHDA, SQIVND (reference sequence). The CDR3 DNA follows: TGTGCCAGTAGGGGAACCAACGCCAATCAGCCCCAGCATTTT. Translation: CASRGTNANQPQHF.

The chain uses TRBV6-1 and TRBJ2-7; 7 bases align to TRBD1. CDR3 length: 15 residues. The germline V gene has CDR1 MNHNS and CDR2 SASEGT. V gave up 4 bases and J gave up 2 bases; unmatched junction bases: 8. DNA for the CDR3: TGTGCCAGCAGTGCCCAACCGGACAGGACCTACGAGCAGTACTTC. Its protein product is CASSAQPDRTYEQYF.

This chain uses TRBV6-1 with TRBJ1-4; D perhaps matches TRBD1 (5 bases). The CDR3 is made up of 13 amino acids. Looked up from germline, CDR1 is MNHNS and CDR2 is SASEGT. V lost 9 bases and J 0 bases, leaving 8 bases between the germline ends. Written as DNA, the CDR3 is TGTGCCAGTGGGGGGGCAACTAATGAAAAACTGTTTTTT. Protein: CASGGATNEKLFF.

There are many counts of this clonotype. The genes are TRBV6-2 or TRBV6-3 and TRBJ1-1; 9 bases map to TRBD1. This CDR3 comprises 14 residues. CDR1 and CDR2 (germline): MNHEY, SVGEGT. J was trimmed by 4 bases and V by 6 bases; bases with no gene match: 6. The CDR3 loop is CASRAQGAGTEAFF. The CDR3 coding sequence is TGTGCCAGCAGGGCACAGGGGGCAGGCACTGAAGCTTTCTTT.

The rearrangement uses TRBV7-9 and TRBJ2-7, with no clear D. CDR1 SEHNR and CDR2 FQNEAQ come from the germline V gene (reference sequence). The ends were cut back, 5 bases at V and 0 bases at J, with 8 bases in the middle. This CDR3 comprises 13 residues. CDR3 residues: CASSQLGSYEQYF. The CDR3 region has the DNA TGTGCCAGCAGCCAGTTAGGCTCCTACGAGCAGTACTTC.

The V gene is TRBV20-1, the J gene TRBJ2-5; TRBD2 aligns across 7 bases. This CDR3 is 15 amino acids long. V dropped 5 bases and J dropped 4; count of bases not matched to a gene: 13. Germline V gene sequence: CDR1 DFQATT, CDR2 SNEGSKA (reference sequence). The CDR3 is CSARVVGGRGETQYF. CDR3 in DNA: TGCAGTGCTCGGGTAGTCGGAGGGAGGGGAGAGACCCAGTACTTC.

The chain links TRBV5-1 to TRBJ2-7; D unclear. Trimming left V 4 bases short and J 0 bases short, with 14 bases between. The germline V gene has CDR1 SGHRS and CDR2 YFSETQ. The CDR3 is made up of 15 amino acids. CDR3 in amino acids: CASSEIQADSYEQYF. The CDR3 DNA reads TGCGCCAGCAGCGAAATCCAGGCGGACTCCTACGAGCAGTACTTC.

This clonotype was seen only a few times. The chain links TRBV30 to TRBJ2-5; 8 nucleotides match TRBD2. V lost 3 bases and J lost 5; bases outside the gene matches: 11. The V gene's germline CDR1 is GTSNPN and CDR2 SVGIG (reference sequence). The CDR3 has 15 residues. The CDR3 DNA sequence: TGTGCCTGGAGACCGTTAGCGGGGCGTGAGGAGACCCAGTACTTC. Translating gives CAWRPLAGREETQYF. The entire variable domain, with the rest obtained from reference TRBV30 and TRBJ2-5, is as follows: SQTIHQWPATLVQPVGSPLSLECTVEGTSNPNLYWYRQAAGRGLQLLFYSVGIGQISSEVPQNLSASRPQDRQFILSSKKLLLSDSGFYLCAWRPLAGREETQYFGPGTRLLVL.

The CDR3: CSAKYQGWGEAFF. The CDR3, as DNA: TGCAGTGCAAAGTACCAGGGGTGGGGTGAAGCTTTCTTT. V gene TRBV20-1 combines with J gene TRBJ1-1, with D maybe TRBD1 (6 bases). The ends were cut back, 6 bases at V and 7 bases at J, with 18 bases in the middle. Germline CDR1 reads DFQATT; CDR2 reads SNEGSKA (reference sequence). This CDR3 is 13 amino acids long.

V usage is TRBV10-3 and J usage is TRBJ2-4; possibly TRBD1 for D (6 bases). V shed 0 bases and J shed 9 bases, with 18 bases lying between them. Germline V gives CDR1 ENHRY, CDR2 SYGVKD. The CDR3 loop spans 16 amino acids. CDR3 protein: CAISESEQGGGGIQYF. As DNA, the CDR3 is TGTGCCATCAGTGAGTCTGAACAGGGTGGTGGGGGCATTCAGTACTTC.

The rearrangement joins TRBV29-1 to TRBJ2-1; 8 positions match TRBD2. This CDR3 contains 15 residues. The germline V gene has CDR1 SQVTM and CDR2 ANQGSEA. The ends lost 4 bases at V and 4 bases at J; junction bases unmatched: 9. CDR3 loop: CSVAGEAGDYNEQFF. As DNA, the CDR3 is TGCAGCGTTGCGGGAGAAGCGGGAGATTACAATGAGCAGTTCTTC.

In this sample, this clonotype turned up many times. The chain recombines TRBV19 with TRBJ2-1; weak D call: TRBD1 (7 bases). The germline gives CDR1 LNHDA, CDR2 SQIVND (reference sequence). V was trimmed by 5 bases and J by 4 bases, leaving 18 bases between them. The length of the CDR3 is 16 residues. The CDR3 DNA is TGTGCCAGTAGTCTAACGACAGGGAGGCTTTACAATGAGCAGTTCTTC. This encodes CASSLTTGRLYNEQFF.